This T cell receptor (beta chain) was identified during a study of identical twins. General study points: Zero-insertion findings could be partly confounded by invariant cells (MAIT and iNKT cells). Out-of-frame beta chain sequences displayed weaker excess sharing between twins. Alpha sequences that were out-of-frame and twin-shared showed an excess of low generation probability.

CDR1 LGHDT and CDR2 YNNKEL come from the germline V gene (reference sequence). The CDR3 consists of 15 residues. Trimming took off 0 bases at V and 3 bases at J, with 9 bases between the two ends. There are many counts of this clonotype. Its antigen is unknown. All donors were healthy Caucasians. From the 5' RACE reads, TCRdb called clonotypes with MiXCR, one entry per CDR3 protein. The sample records 200,000 to 300,000 distinct CDR3 sequences, 8% to 11% being singletons. This receptor was identified in a man aged 45-60 years in good health. Material for sequencing was memory T cells sorted from blood. The V call is TRBV3-1, the J call TRBJ2-1; D is possibly TRBD2 (5 bases). The CDR3: CASSQDAGRYNEQFF. CDR3 sequence (DNA): TGTGCCAGCAGCCAAGACGCGGGTCGCTACAATGAGCAGTTCTTC.